These 8 T cell receptor beta chains share one sample of origin, sequenced in a study of blood T cell repertoires in COVID-19. Only in-frame clones appear in the TCRdb table, and some are missing; sequencing was by immunoSEQ multiplex PCR. The profile shows around 110,000 clones, around 80% of them singletons. Sequencing was carried out using peripheral blood. The receptors derive from a man between 60 and 75 years old with active or convalescent COVID-19.

The genes are TRBV4-2 and TRBJ1-5; 8 bases are shared with TRBD1. V lost 0 bases to trimming and J lost 7 bases; unmatched junction nucleotides: 8. The CDR3 is 16 amino acids. Germline-derived CDR1 and CDR2 are LGHNA and YNFKEQ. DNA of the CDR3: TGTGCCAGCAGCCAAGATGGACAGGGAGGATGGCAGCCCCAGCATTTT. Translated: CASSQDGQGGWQPQHF.

This clone appeared a few times. This chain joins TRBV7-3 and TRBJ2-1; 7 bases are shared with TRBD2. V shed 2 bases, J shed 2 bases, and the junction held 9 bases outside the gene matches. The CDR3 is made up of 17 amino acids. In germline, CDR1 is SGHTA, CDR2 FQGTGA. The CDR3 nucleotides are TGTGCCAGCAGCTTAGCGACATCGGGAGGAGCCTACAATGAGCAGTTCTTC. It encodes CASSLATSGGAYNEQFF.

This chain uses TRBV19 with TRBJ1-1; D possibly corresponds to TRBD1 (5 bases). The CDR3 has 15 amino acids. Trimming took 3 bases from V and 4 from J, leaving 15 bases between them. CDR1 LNHDA and CDR2 SQIVND come from the germline V gene (reference sequence). CDR3 in amino acids: CASSIDGGLSTEAFF. The CDR3 coding sequence is TGTGCCAGTAGTATTGACGGGGGTCTGAGCACTGAAGCTTTCTTT.

CDR3: CASSSLRTSGPSTDTQYF. In DNA, the CDR3 is TGTGCCAGCAGTTCCCTTCGGACTAGCGGTCCTAGCACAGATACGCAGTATTTT. The rearrangement joins TRBV27 to TRBJ2-3; 10 positions match TRBD2. The J segment lost 0 bases and the V segment lost 4 bases, leaving 10 bases of the junction unmatched. The length of the CDR3 is 18 residues. Germline-derived CDR1 and CDR2 are MNHEY and SMNVEV (reference sequence).

The chain has TRBV19 and TRBJ1-5; 8 nucleotides line up with TRBD1. V shed 6 bases and J 3 bases; nucleotides not matched to a gene: 7. The CDR3 sequence is 15 residues long. Germline-derived CDR1 and CDR2 are LNHDA and SQIVND (reference sequence). The CDR3 bases are TGTGCCAGTAGCGCGACAGGGGTGGCCAATCAGCCCCAGCATTTT. Its translation is CASSATGVANQPQHF.

The J gene is TRBJ2-5, the V gene TRBV6-2 or TRBV6-3, with TRBD2 identical over 8 bases. V lost 6 bases to trimming and J lost 5 bases; unmatched junction nucleotides: 8. In germline, CDR1 is MNHEY, CDR2 SVGEGT. The CDR3 spans 14 residues. The CDR3 protein is CASSRSGGGETQYF. CDR3 sequence (DNA): TGTGCCAGCAGCCGGAGCGGGGGCGGGGAGACCCAGTACTTC.

The chain combines TRBV7-9 with TRBJ2-2; 10 bases map to TRBD1. This CDR3 is built from 15 residues. The V segment lost 6 bases and the J segment 5 bases; nucleotides outside the gene matches: 6. CDR1 and CDR2 (germline): SEHNR, FQNEAQ (reference sequence). For the CDR3, the DNA is TGTGCCAGCAGGCCACCGGGACAGGGGACCGGGGAGCTGTTTTTT. It is translated as CASRPPGQGTGELFF.

The V call is TRBV6-5, the J call TRBJ1-4; D unclear. Between the trimmed V and J ends, which lost 10 bases and 7 bases, there was a span of 16 bases. Germline lookup yields CDR1 MNHEY and CDR2 SVGAGI. The length of the CDR3 is 13 residues. CDR3 bases: TGTGCCACCAGACTACGCCAAAGTGAAAAACTGTTTTTT. Its translation is CATRLRQSEKLFF.